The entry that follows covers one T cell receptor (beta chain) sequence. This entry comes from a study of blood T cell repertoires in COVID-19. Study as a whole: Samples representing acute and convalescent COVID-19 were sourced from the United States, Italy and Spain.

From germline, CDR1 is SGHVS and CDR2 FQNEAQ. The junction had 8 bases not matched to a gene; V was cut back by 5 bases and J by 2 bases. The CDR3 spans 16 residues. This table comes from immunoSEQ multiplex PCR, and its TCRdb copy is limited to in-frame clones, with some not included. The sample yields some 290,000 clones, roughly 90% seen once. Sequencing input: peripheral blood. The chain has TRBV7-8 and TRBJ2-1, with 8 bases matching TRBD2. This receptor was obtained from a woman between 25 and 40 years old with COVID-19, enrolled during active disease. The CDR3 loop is CASSPYRGGTYNEQFF. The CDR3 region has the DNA TGTGCCAGCAGCCCCTACCGGGGGGGTACCTACAATGAGCAGTTCTTC. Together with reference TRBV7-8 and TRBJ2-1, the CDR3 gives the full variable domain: GAGVSQSPRYKVAKRGQDVALRCDPISGHVSLFWYQQALGQGPEFLTYFQNEAQLDKSGLPSDRFFAERPEGSVSTLKIQRTQQEDSAVYLCASSPYRGGTYNEQFFGPGTRLTVL.